These T cell receptor beta chains were read from a single sample in a study of blood T cell repertoires in COVID-19. Assay: immunoSEQ multiplex PCR; the TCRdb copy retains only in-frame clones and omits some. The sample has roughly 37,000 clones; more than 70% are singletons. Specimen: peripheral blood. The receptors were gathered from a man between 60 and 75 years old with acute or convalescent COVID-19. The CDR3 runs from the conserved cysteine through the conserved F or W. A D gene is named only where the DNA matches it firmly. For some rows the clone size is stated as once, few or many, or as a class when expanded; others skip it.

v_gene,abundance,j_gene,d_gene,CDR3nt,CDR3aa
TRBV27,.,TRBJ2-1,.,TGTGCCAGCAGTTACGGGAGAACCAATGAGCAGTTCTTC,CASSYGRTNEQFF
TRBV12-3/TRBV12-4,.,TRBJ2-5,.,TGTGCCAGCAGTGCGCCTAGGGGAGAGACCCAGTACTTC,CASSAPRGETQYF
TRBV7-9,.,TRBJ1-1,TRBD1,TGTGCCAGCAGCCCCTTTACCGGGACAGGGAACCAGAACACTGAAGCTTTCTTT,CASSPFTGTGNQNTEAFF
TRBV19,.,TRBJ1-2,TRBD1,TGTGCCAGTAGTCCGACAGGGGTAGGAAATGGCTACACCTTC,CASSPTGVGNGYTF
TRBV1,.,TRBJ2-7,.,TGCACCAGCAGCCAGGATGGGTCATATGGGGTACCGGGATACGAGCAGTACTTC,CTSSQDGSYGVPGYEQYF
TRBV18,.,TRBJ2-2,TRBD1,TGTGCCAGCTCACCACTCCCGACAGGGGGGACCGGGGAGCTGTTTTTT,CASSPLPTGGTGELFF
TRBV12-5,few,TRBJ1-1,.,TGTGCTAGTGGTTTGAGCACAGGGATCAACACTGAAGCTTTCTTT,CASGLSTGINTEAFF
TRBV7-2,.,TRBJ2-2,TRBD2,TGTGCCAGCAGCTTAAGGGGGGCTAGCGGGAGCCCGAACACCGGGGAGCTGTTTTTT,CASSLRGASGSPNTGELFF
TRBV30,.,TRBJ2-3,.,TGTGCCTGGAGTGTAGCGGTACTCACAGATACGCAGTATTTT,CAWSVAVLTDTQYF
TRBV5-1,.,TRBJ2-5,.,TGCGCCAGCAGCTTGGGTAGCGGTATAACGTACTTC,CASSLGSGITYF
TRBV30,.,TRBJ1-6,.,TGTGCCTGGAGTGTAGGACTTGATTCACCCCTCCACTTT,CAWSVGLDSPLHF
TRBV7-2,.,TRBJ2-5,TRBD1,TGTGCCAGCAGCTCCGGGGACAGCCTAGTAGAGACCCAGTACTTC,CASSSGDSLVETQYF
TRBV5-1,.,TRBJ1-4,.,TGCGCCAGCAGCTTCCAGGTTGCAACTAATGAAAAACTGTTTTTT,CASSFQVATNEKLFF
TRBV5-1,.,TRBJ2-7,TRBD2,TGCGCCAGCAGAGAACTAGCGGGAGACATCTACGAGCAGTACTTC,CASRELAGDIYEQYF
TRBV18,few,TRBJ2-7,TRBD2,TGTGCCAGCTCACTCTTGGACACTAGCGGGAGAGGGGAGCAGTACTTC,CASSLLDTSGRGEQYF
TRBV11-3,once,TRBJ2-1,.,TGTGCCAGCAGGGGGCAGGACTCCTACAATGAGCAGTTCTTC,CASRGQDSYNEQFF
TRBV7-2,once,TRBJ2-1,TRBD2,TGTGCCAGCAGCTTAGCATCTAGCGGGGGGAATGAGCAGTTCTTC,CASSLASSGGNEQFF
TRBV27,.,TRBJ2-2,TRBD2,TGTGCCAGCAGTCGACTAGCGGAAACCGGGGAGCTGTTTTTT,CASSRLAETGELFF
TRBV5-4,.,TRBJ2-7,TRBD2,TGTGCCAGCAGCTTGGACAGCGGGAGGGCCTCCTACGAGCAGTACTTC,CASSLDSGRASYEQYF
TRBV11-3,.,TRBJ2-5,TRBD2,TGTGCCAGCAGCTTAGTGCTAGCGGTCTCCCAAGAGACCCAGTACTTC,CASSLVLAVSQETQYF
TRBV4-2,.,TRBJ1-2,.,TGTGCCAGCAGCCAAGGCATACAGAGATCCTCCAAATATGGCTACACCTTC,CASSQGIQRSSKYGYTF
TRBV29-1,.,TRBJ1-2,TRBD1,TGCAGCGTTGAAGATCCGACAGGGGACGGCTACACCTTC,CSVEDPTGDGYTF
TRBV5-1,few,TRBJ2-6,TRBD2,TGCGCCAGCAGCTTGGTAGCGGGCTCTGGGGCCAACGTCCTGACTTTC,CASSLVAGSGANVLTF
TRBV12-3/TRBV12-4,.,TRBJ1-4,TRBD1,TGTGCCACCAGACAGGGGATCTTTGAAAAACTGTTTTTT,CATRQGIFEKLFF
TRBV14,few,TRBJ2-1,TRBD2,TGTGCCAGCAGCCAAGATTTACTAGCGGCCTACAATGAGCAGTTCTTC,CASSQDLLAAYNEQFF
TRBV10-2,.,TRBJ1-1,TRBD1,TGCGCCAGCTCCGGGACAGGGGGCAGGTACACTGAAGCTTTCTTT,CASSGTGGRYTEAFF
TRBV11-3,.,TRBJ1-2,TRBD1,TGTGCCAGCAGCTCAAGGGGGCTCACGAAAAATCTTAACTATGGCTACACCTTC,CASSSRGLTKNLNYGYTF
TRBV7-9,.,TRBJ2-3,.,TGTGCCAGCAAGGTCGGGAGCCCTACAGATACGCAGTATTTT,CASKVGSPTDTQYF
TRBV6-5,.,TRBJ1-5,TRBD1,TGTGCCAGCAAAATCGGACAGGGGGGCAATCAGCCCCAGCATTTT,CASKIGQGGNQPQHF
TRBV9,.,TRBJ2-3,.,TGTGCCAGCAGCGTAGTCGGGAGCACAGATACGCAGTATTTT,CASSVVGSTDTQYF
TRBV11-3,.,TRBJ1-6,.,TGTGCCAGCAGCGTCACAGCGGATTCACCCCTCCACTTT,CASSVTADSPLHF
TRBV6-2/TRBV6-3,.,TRBJ1-5,.,TGTGCCAGCAGTCTGGGGGCTCAGCCCCAGCATTTT,CASSLGAQPQHF
TRBV27,.,TRBJ2-7,TRBD1,TGTGCCAGCAGTCCCACGACAGGGGCCAGGGGGCAGTACTTC,CASSPTTGARGQYF
TRBV3-1/TRBV3-2,.,TRBJ1-3,.,TGTGCCAGCCAACGTCACGGGGGGCAAAGGAATGGAAACACCATATATTTT,CASQRHGGQRNGNTIYF
TRBV4-2,few,TRBJ2-7,.,TGTGCCAGCTCTACCTGGGGGGACCCCCTTGAGCAGTACTTC,CASSTWGDPLEQYF
TRBV6-5,.,TRBJ2-7,.,TGTGCCAGCAGTCCCGGGGCCTACGAGCAGTACTTC,CASSPGAYEQYF
TRBV27,.,TRBJ2-7,.,TGTGCCAGCAGTCCGACCGATACAGCCTACGAGCAGTACTTC,CASSPTDTAYEQYF
TRBV7-9,.,TRBJ1-1,TRBD1,TGTGCCAGCAGCTCAATGACAGGGCTCACTGAAGCTTTCTTT,CASSSMTGLTEAFF
TRBV27,.,TRBJ2-3,TRBD2,TGTGCCAGCAGTTCTGGGACTAGCGGGAGAGATACGCAGTATTTT,CASSSGTSGRDTQYF
TRBV7-2,.,TRBJ2-4,.,TGTGCCAGCAGCCCGACCGCCAGCAGGGGTTGGGGATCAGGCATTCAGTACTTC,CASSPTASRGWGSGIQYF
TRBV7-2,.,TRBJ1-4,.,TGTGCCAGCAGCTTACTTCCGGTAACTAATGAAAAACTGTTTTTT,CASSLLPVTNEKLFF
TRBV5-1,.,TRBJ2-3,.,TGCGCCAGCAGCTTCGAGGGGGGGCCAGATACGCAGTATTTT,CASSFEGGPDTQYF
TRBV18,.,TRBJ1-1,.,TGTGCCAGCTCACCGACGGTCAGGGTCACTGAAGCTTTCTTT,CASSPTVRVTEAFF
TRBV5-4,.,TRBJ2-7,TRBD2,TGTGCCAGCAGCTTACTCCCTAGCGGGAGGCTCGGTTACGAGCAGTACTTC,CASSLLPSGRLGYEQYF
TRBV29-1,once,TRBJ1-1,.,TGCAGCGTTGAAGATCCCGGGATCGAAGCTTTCTTT,CSVEDPGIEAFF
TRBV27,.,TRBJ2-7,TRBD1,TGTGCCAGCAGTTACACAGGGGTACTGTCGTACGAGCAGTACTTC,CASSYTGVLSYEQYF
TRBV12-3/TRBV12-4,.,TRBJ2-2,.,TGTGCCAGCAGTCCGCAGGGTCCCGGGGAGCTGTTTTTT,CASSPQGPGELFF
TRBV7-2,.,TRBJ2-5,TRBD2,TGTGCCAGCAGCTTATTAGCGGGGCGCGAGACCCAGTACTTC,CASSLLAGRETQYF
TRBV5-1,.,TRBJ2-1,TRBD2,TGCGCCAGCAGCTTCCTAGCGGGAGGGGCAGGTGAGCAGTTCTTC,CASSFLAGGAGEQFF
TRBV5-4,.,TRBJ2-1,.,TGTGCCAGCAGCTCAGGTAGGGGAAACAATGAGCAGTTCTTC,CASSSGRGNNEQFF
TRBV6-2/TRBV6-3,.,TRBJ1-2,.,TGTGCCAGCAGTTACCCGGGGGTCTATGGCTACACCTTC,CASSYPGVYGYTF
TRBV7-2,.,TRBJ2-5,.,TGTGCCAGCTCGTCCGTCGGCAGGGGGAGGGAGACCCAGTACTTC,CASSSVGRGRETQYF
TRBV6-2/TRBV6-3,.,TRBJ1-5,.,TGTGCCAGCAGTTTGGGACTTGCCAAGGGGCCCCAGCATTTT,CASSLGLAKGPQHF
TRBV7-9,.,TRBJ2-1,TRBD2,TGTGCCAGCAGTTACAGATGGCGGGAGGCCCGGACTTACAATGAGCAGTTCTTC,CASSYRWREARTYNEQFF
TRBV7-9,.,TRBJ2-3,TRBD2,TGTGCCAGCAGCACGACTAGCGGGATGACAGATACGCAGTATTTT,CASSTTSGMTDTQYF
TRBV2,.,TRBJ2-1,TRBD2,TGTGCCAGCAGTGATATACTAGCGGGAGGGATTGAGCAGTTCTTC,CASSDILAGGIEQFF
TRBV4-2,.,TRBJ2-1,TRBD2,TGTGCCAGCAGCCAAGGACTAGCGGGAGAGTCCTACAATGAGCAGTTCTTC,CASSQGLAGESYNEQFF